The 23 T cell receptor beta chains given below trace back to one sample, sequenced in a study of blood T cell repertoires in COVID-19. Here immunoSEQ multiplex PCR was the method, and the copy in TCRdb shows in-frame clones only, minus some. Of hundreds of thousands of clones in the sample, more than 70% were seen once. The sequenced material came from PBMCs or T cells enriched from blood (not recorded which). All receptors come from a woman aged 40-49 years with acute COVID-19.

This clone was observed a few times. The chain couples TRBV4-1 to TRBJ1-1; D call uncertain. The germline gives CDR1 MGHRA, CDR2 YSYEKL. The CDR3 consists of 15 residues. The V and J ends lost 4 bases and 4 bases respectively, with 16 bases between them. The CDR3 protein is CASSRSVLGGTEAFF. The CDR3 bases are TGCGCCAGCAGCCGTAGCGTCCTTGGTGGCACTGAAGCTTTCTTT.

This chain links TRBV7-9 with TRBJ1-2, with 7 bases lining up with TRBD1. The CDR3 totals 16 residues. CDR1 SEHNR and CDR2 FQNEAQ come from the germline V gene (reference sequence). With 5 bases clipped from V and 1 base from J, the junction kept 10 bases outside the gene matches. The DNA of the CDR3 is TGTGCCAGCAGCCCTGACAGGGCTGGGGTTAACTATGGCTACACCTTC. Its translation: CASSPDRAGVNYGYTF.

CDR3 amino acids: CASSLSTGLMNTEAFF. As DNA, the CDR3 is TGCGCCAGCAGCTTGTCCACAGGGCTAATGAACACTGAAGCTTTCTTT. The chain carries TRBV5-1 and TRBJ1-1; possible D gene TRBD1, 6 bases. There are 16 residues in the CDR3. From germline, CDR1 is SGHRS and CDR2 YFSETQ. V lost 1 base, J lost 0 bases, and 13 bases lay in between.

The V and J genes are TRBV7-9 and TRBJ2-7; 9 bases agree with TRBD2. Germline loops: CDR1 SEHNR, CDR2 FQNEAQ (reference sequence). The CDR3 length is 16 residues. Trimming took 5 bases from V and 2 from J; bases not matched to a gene: 10. Written as DNA, the CDR3 is TGTGCCAGCAGCCCGCTGGGCGGGAGGGGGCCCTACGAGCAGTACTTC. Residues: CASSPLGGRGPYEQYF.

V and J are TRBV10-3 and TRBJ1-1; 9 nucleotides line up with TRBD1. Germline V gene sequence: CDR1 ENHRY, CDR2 SYGVKD. CDR3 length: 16 amino acids. Unmatched junction bases numbered 13, after V lost 6 bases and J lost 5 bases. Here the CDR3 DNA reads TGTGCCATCAGGGGGAACCCGGGACAGGGTAATACTGAAGCTTTCTTT. This sequence encodes CAIRGNPGQGNTEAFF.

The V gene is TRBV5-6, the J gene TRBJ2-7, with a weak D call TRBD1 (5 bases). The CDR3 contains 12 residues. Looked up from germline, CDR1 is SGHDT and CDR2 is YYEEEE. The V and J ends lost 1 base and 7 bases respectively, with 9 bases between them. Here the CDR3 DNA reads TGTGCCAGCAGCTTGCAGGGTGCGGAGCAGTACTTC. Its protein product is CASSLQGAEQYF.

This sequence joins TRBV18 and TRBJ2-1; D gene unclear. The germline V gene has CDR1 KGHSH and CDR2 LQKENI. This CDR3 is 11 amino acids long. With 2 bases removed from V and 9 bases from J, the gap between germline ends came to 5 bases. DNA of the CDR3: TGTGCCAGCTCACCAGAGATTGAGCAGTTCTTC. Encoded protein: CASSPEIEQFF. Full variable domain (rest looked up from reference TRBV18 and TRBJ2-1): NAGVMQNPRHLVRRRGQEARLRCSPMKGHSHVYWYRQLPEEGLKFMVYLQKENIIDESGMPKERFSAEFPKEGPSILRIQQVVRGDSAAYFCASSPEIEQFFGPGTRLTVL.

The genes are TRBV6-2 or TRBV6-3 and TRBJ1-5; D uncertain. This CDR3 has 15 residues. Germline V lookup: CDR1 MNHEY, CDR2 SVGEGT. V was pared by 6 bases and J by 0 bases, with 12 bases between. CDR3: CASSRGGSSNQPQHF. The CDR3 DNA follows: TGTGCCAGCAGCCGCGGAGGGTCTAGCAATCAGCCCCAGCATTTT.

This chain's CDR3 is CASSSRETGTEAFF. The CDR3 nucleotides read TGTGCCAGCAGCTCCCGGGAAACGGGCACTGAAGCTTTCTTT. This rearrangement joins TRBV11-3 to TRBJ1-1; no firm D call. The germline gives CDR1 SGHNT, CDR2 YENEEA. Trimming took 4 bases from V and 4 from J, leaving 13 bases between them. This CDR3 has 14 residues.

The CDR3 region has the DNA TGCGCCAGCAGCCAAGGTTTGGACAGGGGATATGAAAAACTGTTTTTT. Protein sequence: CASSQGLDRGYEKLFF. The chain recombines TRBV4-1 with TRBJ1-4; 9 nucleotides agree with TRBD1. The CDR3 sequence is 16 residues long. Germline V gene lookup returns CDR1 MGHRA and CDR2 YSYEKL. The V and J ends lost 1 base and 6 bases, in that order; junction bases with no gene match: 6.

The chain links TRBV9 to TRBJ1-2; maybe TRBD1 (6 bases). Trimming shortened V by 3 bases and J by 2 bases, and 11 bases separated the two germline ends. The CDR3 has 14 residues. Germline assignment: CDR1 SGDLS and CDR2 YYNGEE. The DNA of the CDR3 is TGTGCCAGCAGCGCACTAAGGGGGAACTATGGCTACACCTTC. Translating it yields CASSALRGNYGYTF. Looking up the rest from reference TRBV9 and TRBJ1-2 gives the full variable domain: DSGVTQTPKHLITATGQRVTLRCSPRSGDLSVYWYQQSLDQGLQFLIQYYNGEERAKGNILERFSAQQFPDLHSELNLSSLELGDSALYFCASSALRGNYGYTFGSGTRLTVV.

CDR3 loop: CASSFLGRDTDTQYF. CDR3 DNA sequence: TGTGCCAGCAGCTTTCTCGGGAGGGACACAGATACGCAGTATTTT. The J gene is TRBJ2-3, the V gene TRBV7-2; 8 bases match TRBD2. Germline values: CDR1 SGHTA, CDR2 FQGNSA. CDR3 length equals 15 residues. The ends lost 3 bases at V and 2 bases at J; junction bases unmatched: 4.

The chain combines TRBV10-3 with TRBJ2-2, with TRBD1 identical over 9 bases. The V segment lost 1 base and the J segment 5 bases; nucleotides outside the gene matches: 8. In germline, CDR1 is ENHRY, CDR2 SYGVKD. The CDR3 is 17 residues long. The CDR3 bases are TGTGCCATCAGTGAGTTTACAGGGGGCGCGGGAACCGGGGAGCTGTTTTTT. It specifies CAISEFTGGAGTGELFF.

The rearrangement uses TRBV24-1 and TRBJ2-1; 13 bases agree with TRBD2. The germline CDR1 and CDR2 sequences are KGHDR and SFDVKD. The V and J ends lost 5 bases and 5 bases, in that order; junction bases with no gene match: 11. The length of the CDR3 is 18 residues. This CDR3 reads CATSALWTSGRSHNEQFF. The CDR3 bases are TGTGCCACCAGTGCTCTTTGGACTAGCGGGAGATCGCACAATGAGCAGTTCTTC.

The rearrangement links TRBV18 to TRBJ1-5; TRBD1 might be the D (5 bases). Looked up from germline, CDR1 is KGHSH and CDR2 is LQKENI. V lost 3 bases to trimming and J lost 4 bases, with 7 bases between them. This CDR3 comprises 13 residues. DNA of the CDR3: TGTGCCAGCTCACCGGGGGGGAATCAGCCCCAGCATTTT. Protein: CASSPGGNQPQHF.

This rearrangement joins TRBV7-9 to TRBJ2-1; TRBD2 matches at 8 bases. The CDR3 covers 17 residues. Germline assignment: CDR1 SEHNR and CDR2 FQNEAQ (reference sequence). The junction had 17 bases not matched to a gene; V was cut back by 5 bases and J by 8 bases. The CDR3 loop is CASSLQTTSGIVDEQFF. DNA of the CDR3: TGTGCCAGCAGCCTACAAACCACTAGCGGAATTGTCGATGAGCAGTTCTTC.

The V gene is TRBV19, the J gene TRBJ1-1, with unresolved D. Germline CDR1 LNHDA, CDR2 SQIVND (reference sequence). This CDR3 is built from 12 residues. V was shortened by 10 bases and J by 1 base, with 10 bases between the two germline ends. This CDR3 reads CATTKENTEAFF. The CDR3 nucleotides read TGTGCCACAACAAAAGAGAACACTGAAGCTTTCTTT.

The gene calls are TRBV6-6 and TRBJ2-7; TRBD1 matches 8 bases. CDR3 length: 16 residues. Unmatched junction bases numbered 7, after V lost 0 bases and J lost 3 bases. Per the germline V gene, CDR1 is MNHNY and CDR2 is SVGAGI (reference sequence). The CDR3 protein is CASSYSGEQGVYEQYV. CDR3 coding DNA: TGTGCCAGCAGTTACTCGGGGGAACAGGGGGTCTACGAGCAGTACGTC.

This clone has just a few counts. The V gene is TRBV11-1, the J gene TRBJ2-7; a possible D gene is TRBD1 (6 bases). V gave up 4 bases and J gave up 4 bases, with 11 bases separating them. The CDR3 has 13 amino acids. The V gene's germline CDR1 is SGHAT and CDR2 FQDESV (reference sequence). CDR3 nucleotide sequence: TGTGCCAGCAGCTCAGAACAGGGTTACGAGCAGTACTTC. Its translation: CASSSEQGYEQYF.

V is TRBV11-3 and J is TRBJ1-4; 12 nucleotides line up with TRBD1. The V gene end was trimmed by 4 bases and the J gene end by 6 bases; junction bases not matched to a gene: 12. Germline V CDR1 and CDR2: SGHNT, YENEEA. The CDR3 has 18 amino acids. Here the CDR3 DNA reads TGTGCCAGCAGCTCTCCCCCGGGGACAGGGGGCGCGGATGAAAAACTGTTTTTT. Its protein is CASSSPPGTGGADEKLFF.

The chain couples TRBV28 to TRBJ1-2, with D uncertain. Trimming removed 2 bases from V and 5 bases from J, with 6 bases in between. The CDR3 consists of 12 residues. Germline assignment: CDR1 MDHEN and CDR2 SYDVKM. The CDR3 loop reads CASSLTVYGYTF. As DNA, the CDR3 is TGTGCCAGCAGTTTAACAGTTTATGGCTACACCTTC.

The J gene is TRBJ1-2, the V gene TRBV10-3, with D unresolved. Germline assignment: CDR1 ENHRY and CDR2 SYGVKD. The V end was cut by 6 bases, the J end by 8 bases, with 13 bases between. The CDR3 is made up of 12 amino acids. The DNA of the CDR3 is TGTGCCATCAGGGCGGGTCCGAGAGGCTACACCTTC. It codes for CAIRAGPRGYTF.

Comments on this clone: Other DNA sequences in this sample translate to the same CDR3. This chain connects TRBV7-9 to TRBJ1-4; no clear D gene. The germline V and J ends were trimmed by 1 base and 5 bases, with 8 bases remaining between them. The CDR3 is 14 amino acids. Germline V gene lookup returns CDR1 SEHNR and CDR2 FQNEAQ (reference sequence). In DNA form, the CDR3 reads TGTGCCAGCAGCTTAGTGAGAGAAAATGAAAAACTGTTTTTT. Encoded protein: CASSLVRENEKLFF.